This T cell receptor (beta chain) stems from a study of OX40 agonist ivuxolimab in advanced cancers. Study-level background: Patients took ivuxolimab, an agonistic anti-OX40 (CD134) antibody. Partial responses were seen in three patients, one with hepatocellular carcinoma and two with cutaneous melanoma.

This CDR3 spans 12 amino acids. CDR1 is SGHNT and CDR2 is YYREEE in the germline V gene (reference sequence). V lost 3 bases, J lost 5 bases, and 8 bases lay in between. Remarks on this clone: Its antigen is as yet unknown.

Some clones are missing from TCRdb's copy, which holds only in-frame ones; the method was immunoSEQ multiplex PCR. Here the sample spans about 42,000 clones, 82% being singletons. With autoimmune disease history or systemic immunosuppression, patients were excluded. Findings and limits, study-wide: Researchers did not determine the expanded peripheral T cells' antigen specificity.

This clonotype originated in an adult with an advanced solid tumor such as melanoma, head and neck, liver or kidney cancer. The chain couples TRBV5-4 to TRBJ2-5, with D hard to call. Sequences were derived from CD4+ or CD8+ T cells sorted from blood, sampled in a trial of the OX40 agonist ivuxolimab. The CDR3 region has the DNA TGTGCCAGCAGCTCTACAGCGGAGACCCAGTACTTC. Residues: CASSSTAETQYF.